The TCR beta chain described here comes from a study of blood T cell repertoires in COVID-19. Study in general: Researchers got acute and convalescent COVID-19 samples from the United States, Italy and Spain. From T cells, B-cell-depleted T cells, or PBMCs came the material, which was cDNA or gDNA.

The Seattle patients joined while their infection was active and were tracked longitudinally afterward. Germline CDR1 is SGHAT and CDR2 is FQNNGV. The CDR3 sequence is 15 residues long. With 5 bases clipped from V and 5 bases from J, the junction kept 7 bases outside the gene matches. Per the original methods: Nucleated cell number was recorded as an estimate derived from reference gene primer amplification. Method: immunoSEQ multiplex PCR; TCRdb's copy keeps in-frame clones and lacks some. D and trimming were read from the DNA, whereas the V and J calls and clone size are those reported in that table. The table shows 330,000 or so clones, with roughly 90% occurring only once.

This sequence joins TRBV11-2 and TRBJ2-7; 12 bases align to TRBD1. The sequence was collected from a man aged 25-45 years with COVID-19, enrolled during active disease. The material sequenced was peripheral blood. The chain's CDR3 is CASSPGDRGPHEQYF. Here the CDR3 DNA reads TGTGCCAGCAGCCCGGGGGACAGGGGGCCCCACGAGCAGTACTTC.